Presented here are 32 T cell receptor beta chains from one specimen sequenced in a study of siplizumab effects on memory and regulatory T cells. TCRdb's copy holds only in-frame clones and misses some; the assay was immunoSEQ multiplex PCR. This sample has 9,700 or so clones, with about 41% found just once. Antigens of these TCRs are unknown. Cells from the mixed lymphocyte reaction underwent coculture for under 7 days at 37 degrees C. Sequenced: CFSE-low (dividing) CD4+ T cells sorted from an allogeneic mixed lymphocyte reaction. Receptors were obtained from a human donor in good health; the cells came from an allogeneic mixed lymphocyte reaction.

The chain joins TRBV5-5 to TRBJ1-5; a possible D gene is TRBD1 (6 bases). This CDR3 has 13 residues. V dropped 5 bases and J dropped 4 bases, with 10 bases sitting between them. Germline V gene lookup returns CDR1 SGHKS and CDR2 YYEKEE (reference sequence). CDR3 nucleotide sequence: TGTGCCAGCAGTCATGGACAGAATCAGCCCCAGCATTTT. It translates to CASSHGQNQPQHF.

In DNA form, the CDR3 reads TGTGCCACCAGGGGAGCAGAGTCGGGAGATGAGACCCAGTACTTC. This sequence encodes CATRGAESGDETQYF. The chain employs TRBV6-1 and TRBJ2-5, with D possibly called TRBD1 or TRBD2 (6 bases each). CDR1 and CDR2 from the germline V gene are MNHNS and SASEGT. This CDR3 is built from 15 residues. With 10 bases removed from V and 5 bases from J, the gap between germline ends came to 23 bases.

The chain combines TRBV18 with TRBJ1-3; D not certain. CDR1 is KGHSH, CDR2 LQKENI, per germline. This CDR3 has 15 residues. V was cut by 5 bases and J by 0 bases, with 11 bases left in between. In DNA form, the CDR3 reads TGTGCCAGCTCAGAAACGCGGACCTCTGGAAACACCATATATTTT. Amino acid sequence: CASSETRTSGNTIYF.

The V and J genes are TRBV6-6 and TRBJ1-2, with 8 bases aligning to TRBD1. CDR3 size: 13 residues. Germline trimming cut 2 bases from V and 7 bases from J; bases unmatched to any gene: 3. Germline V gene data show CDR1 as MNHNY and CDR2 as SVGAGI (reference sequence). The CDR3 reads CASSYDRGGGYTF. The DNA of the CDR3 is TGTGCCAGCAGTTACGACAGGGGCGGTGGCTACACCTTC.

This clone was detected only once. V and J are TRBV10-3 and TRBJ1-5; weak D call: TRBD1 (6 bases). CDR1 is ENHRY, CDR2 SYGVKD, per germline. The CDR3 has 18 amino acids. V was clipped by 4 bases and J by 4 bases, with 23 bases between them. The CDR3 DNA sequence: TGTGCCATCAGTGTTAGTCCGGGGGGGGCGCGGGAAAATCAGCCCCAGCATTTT. It yields the protein CAISVSPGGARENQPQHF.

V usage is TRBV5-4 and J usage is TRBJ1-1, with unresolved D. The CDR3 extends over 14 amino acids. V lost 1 base to trimming and J lost 1 base, with 8 bases between them. Germline-derived CDR1 and CDR2 are SGHNT and YYREEE (reference sequence). As DNA, the CDR3 is TGTGCCAGCAGCTTGATCGTAGGGAACACTGAAGCTTTCTTT. Translating it yields CASSLIVGNTEAFF.

This chain joins TRBV7-2 and TRBJ1-5; D uncertain. The CDR3 has 13 residues. Germline V gene data show CDR1 as SGHTA and CDR2 as FQGNSA. The V end lost 4 bases, the J end lost 3 bases, and 7 bases lay between the germline ends. In DNA form, the CDR3 reads TGTGCCAGCAGCTCCCACCCCAATCAGCCCCAGCATTTT. Protein: CASSSHPNQPQHF.

The chain recombines TRBV7-2 with TRBJ2-3; D not certain. Germline V lookup: CDR1 SGHTA, CDR2 FQGNSA. V dropped 2 bases and J dropped 4 bases, with 7 bases sitting between them. The CDR3 has 13 residues. The CDR3 sequence: CASSLQLSDTQYF. The CDR3 DNA reads TGTGCCAGCAGCTTACAACTATCAGATACGCAGTATTTT.

This chain uses TRBV7-9 with TRBJ1-2; 7 bases agree with TRBD1. The germline V gene has CDR1 SEHNR and CDR2 FQNEAQ (reference sequence). Losses at the gene ends were 6 bases for V and 0 bases for J; bases not matched to a gene: 10. The CDR3 has 16 residues. CDR3 sequence reads: CASSPNRDRANYGYTF. The CDR3 bases are TGTGCCAGCAGTCCCAACCGGGACAGAGCTAACTATGGCTACACCTTC.

In its sample, this clone ranks as medium-sized. The chain's CDR3 is CAWSPGSGANVLTF. In nucleotides, the CDR3 is TGTGCCTGGAGTCCAGGGTCCGGGGCCAACGTCCTGACTTTC. The chain employs TRBV30 and TRBJ2-6; D may be TRBD1 (5 bases). The CDR3 extends over 14 amino acids. Trimming shortened V by 2 bases and J by 4 bases, and 9 bases separated the two germline ends. Germline V gene sequence: CDR1 GTSNPN, CDR2 SVGIG (reference sequence).

V usage is TRBV7-2 and J usage is TRBJ1-4, with D perhaps matching TRBD1 (5 bases). Trimming left V 5 bases short and J 11 bases short, with 18 bases between. Germline CDR1 SGHTA, CDR2 FQGNSA. The CDR3 has 14 amino acids. The CDR3 spells CASSPTRSGLKLFF. DNA of the CDR3: TGTGCCAGCAGCCCTACGCGGTCAGGGTTGAAACTGTTTTTT.

By share, this clone counts as medium-sized. The chain carries TRBV4-1 and TRBJ1-1, with 10 bases fitting TRBD1. Germline lookup yields CDR1 MGHRA and CDR2 YSYEKL. The CDR3 has 15 residues. V was pared by 7 bases and J by 3 bases, with 8 bases of the junction left unmatched. The CDR3 DNA sequence: TGCGCCAGCACTTGGTCCGGACAGGGGGACACTGAAGCTTTCTTT. Translation gives CASTWSGQGDTEAFF.

This clone was seen a few times. In DNA form, the CDR3 reads TGCAGCGTTGACGGGCAGGGCCTAAACATTCAGTACTTC. This encodes CSVDGQGLNIQYF. The chain links TRBV29-1 to TRBJ2-4, with TRBD1 as a possible D gene (5 bases). The CDR3 totals 13 residues. V lost 3 bases and J lost 6, with 12 bases in between. Germline loops: CDR1 SQVTM, CDR2 ANQGSEA.

Relative to its sample, this clone is medium-sized. J is TRBJ2-1 and V is TRBV7-8, with 12 bases identical to TRBD2. The length of the CDR3 is 15 residues. Germline CDR1 is SGHVS and CDR2 is FQNEAQ. The V and J ends lost 5 bases and 6 bases, in that order; junction bases with no gene match: 5. Here the CDR3 DNA reads TGTGCCAGCAGCCAACTAGCGGGAGGTTCCAATGAGCAGTTCTTC. It translates to CASSQLAGGSNEQFF. The complete variable domain, with remaining parts taken from reference TRBV7-8 and TRBJ2-1, reads GAGVSQSPRYKVAKRGQDVALRCDPISGHVSLFWYQQALGQGPEFLTYFQNEAQLDKSGLPSDRFFAERPEGSVSTLKIQRTQQEDSAVYLCASSQLAGGSNEQFFGPGTRLTVL.

This chain connects TRBV5-4 to TRBJ1-1; D is unresolved. Germline CDR1 SGHNT, CDR2 YYREEE (reference sequence). Trimming removed 4 bases from V and 0 bases from J, with 16 bases in between. CDR3 length: 16 residues. CDR3 sequence: CASSRPPGGMNTEAFF. CDR3 DNA: TGTGCCAGCAGCCGGCCGCCAGGCGGAATGAACACTGAAGCTTTCTTT.

Within the sample, this clone is medium-sized. CDR3 residues: CASSEGTVNQPQHF. In DNA, the CDR3 is TGTGCCAGCAGCGAGGGGACAGTAAATCAGCCCCAGCATTTT. The chain uses TRBV6-1 and TRBJ1-5, with 7 bases aligning to TRBD1. The germline CDR1 and CDR2 sequences are MNHNS and SASEGT. The ends lost 6 bases at V and 4 bases at J; junction bases unmatched: 6. CDR3 length: 14 amino acids.

In this sample, this clone turned up a few times. The V gene is TRBV10-1, the J gene TRBJ2-1, with unresolved D. The CDR3 loop spans 11 amino acids. CDR1 and CDR2 (germline): WNHNN, SYGVQD (reference sequence). Between the trimmed V and J ends, which lost 8 bases and 3 bases, there was a span of 5 bases. The CDR3 sequence is CASANYNEQFF. The CDR3 region has the DNA TGCGCCAGCGCAAACTACAATGAGCAGTTCTTC.

The V gene is TRBV7-9, the J gene TRBJ1-1; D is ambiguous. The germline gives CDR1 SEHNR, CDR2 FQNEAQ (reference sequence). V was trimmed by 8 bases and J by 7 bases, leaving 11 bases between them. The CDR3 is made up of 11 amino acids. The CDR3 loop is CASQLRHEAFF. Written as DNA, the CDR3 is TGTGCCAGCCAGCTCCGGCATGAAGCTTTCTTT. Drawing the rest from reference TRBV7-9 and TRBJ1-1, the complete variable domain is DTGVSQNPRHKITKRGQNVTFRCDPISEHNRLYWYRQTLGQGPEFLTYFQNEAQLEKSRLLSDRFSAERPKGSFSTLEIQRTEQGDSAMYLCASQLRHEAFFGQGTRLTVV.

By share of the sample, this clone is medium-sized. This rearrangement joins TRBV5-1 to TRBJ2-5; maybe TRBD1 (6 bases). Germline CDR1 is SGHRS and CDR2 is YFSETQ. The CDR3 has 15 residues. V was clipped by 4 bases and J by 4 bases, with 17 bases between them. The CDR3 here is CASSSGGLKRETQYF. The DNA for the CDR3 is TGCGCCAGCAGCAGTGGGGGCCTGAAACGAGAGACCCAGTACTTC.

This clone is labeled as medium-sized (0.01 to 0.1%). The chain combines TRBV30 with TRBJ1-2; D remains ambiguous. The germline CDR1 and CDR2 sequences are GTSNPN and SVGIG (reference sequence). The CDR3 totals 11 residues. Trimming shortened V by 1 base and J by 7 bases, and 7 bases separated the two germline ends. CDR3 bases: TGTGCCTGGAGTGGGGGTGGTGGCTACACCTTC. Its translation: CAWSGGGGYTF.

This chain joins TRBV7-3 and TRBJ1-5; the D is unclear. The CDR3 runs 16 residues. Trimming stripped 5 bases from V and 1 base from J, with 15 bases between. The germline CDR1 and CDR2 sequences are SGHTA and FQGTGA. The CDR3 loop reads CASSINEGFSNQPQHF. The DNA of the CDR3 is TGTGCCAGCAGCATAAACGAGGGATTCAGCAATCAGCCCCAGCATTTT.

With respect to this clone: This sequence is one base from a far larger clone and is likely a read error. V and J are TRBV7-9 and TRBJ1-2; a weak D match, TRBD1 (6 bases). V lost 8 bases, J lost 3 bases, and 13 bases lay in between. Germline CDR1 is SEHNR and CDR2 is FQNEAQ (reference sequence). The CDR3 loop spans 13 amino acids. The chain's CDR3 is CASVDKGDYGYTF. As DNA, the CDR3 is TGTGCCAGCGTAGACAAGGGGGACTATGGCTACACCTTC.

This chain links TRBV21-1 with TRBJ2-2; the DNA was not used to check the table's D call, TRBD1. TRBV21-1 is marked as a pseudogene. There are 15 residues in the CDR3. CDR3 protein: CASIPWDRDTGELFF. DNA of the CDR3: TGTGCCAGCATTCCCTGGGACAGGGACACCGGGGAGCTGTTTTTT.

The chain carries TRBV25-1 and TRBJ1-6, with a weak D call TRBD1 (6 bases). CDR1 MGHDK and CDR2 SYGVNS come from the germline V gene. V lost 2 bases and J 4 bases, leaving 9 bases between the germline ends. CDR3 size: 15 residues. The CDR3 loop reads CASSERDTYNSPLHF. The CDR3 DNA is TGTGCCAGCAGTGAACGGGACACTTATAATTCACCCCTCCACTTT. Filled out from reference TRBV25-1 and TRBJ1-6, the complete variable domain reads EADIYQTPRYLVIGTGKKITLECSQTMGHDKMYWYQQDPGMELHLIHYSYGVNSTEKGDLSSESTVSRIRTEHFPLTLESARPSHTSQYLCASSERDTYNSPLHFGNGTRLTVT.

CDR3 bases: TGTGCCAGCTTACGAACAGGGAACACTGAAGCTTTCTTT. The encoded protein is CASLRTGNTEAFF. The gene calls are TRBV18 and TRBJ1-1; tentative D call: TRBD1 (5 bases). The CDR3 has 13 amino acids. Trimming removed 7 bases at V and 1 base at J, with 10 bases between. Germline V gene lookup returns CDR1 KGHSH and CDR2 LQKENI.

The rearrangement links TRBV6-5 to TRBJ1-1; 8 positions agree with TRBD1. Unmatched junction bases numbered 4, after V lost 6 bases and J lost 4 bases. The germline CDR1 and CDR2 sequences are MNHEY and SVGAGI. The CDR3 spans 13 residues. CDR3 in amino acids: CASRSTGGTEAFF. The CDR3, as DNA: TGTGCCAGCAGGAGCACAGGGGGCACTGAAGCTTTCTTT.

This chain links TRBV7-2 with TRBJ1-1; D remains ambiguous. From germline, CDR1 is SGHTA and CDR2 FQGNSA. The length of the CDR3 is 13 residues. V lost 1 base, J lost 1 base, and 4 bases lay in between. Here the CDR3 DNA reads TGTGCCAGCAGCTTAGAGAGGAACACTGAAGCTTTCTTT. Translated, it gives CASSLERNTEAFF.

V gene TRBV9 combines with J gene TRBJ2-1; 7 nucleotides align to TRBD1. Germline CDR1 reads SGDLS; CDR2 reads YYNGEE. This CDR3 is built from 15 residues. V dropped 0 bases and J dropped 2; count of bases not matched to a gene: 2. The CDR3 DNA reads TGTGCCAGCAGCGTAGGACAGGGTGCCTACAATGAGCAGTTCTTC. Its protein product is CASSVGQGAYNEQFF.

This clone is judged medium-sized. The chain joins TRBV18 to TRBJ2-3; no firm D call. The germline V gene has CDR1 KGHSH and CDR2 LQKENI. Trimming cost V 1 base and J 2 bases, with 4 bases left between them. This CDR3 region has 13 residues. The CDR3 nucleotides read TGTGCCAGCTCACCACTAGCCACAGATACGCAGTATTTT. It encodes CASSPLATDTQYF.

In this sample, this clone is medium-sized. DNA for the CDR3: TGTGCCAGCAGCTTAGATCCCGCCAGGCGCTCAGGAAACACCATATATTTT. Translated, it gives CASSLDPARRSGNTIYF. This chain uses TRBV11-3 with TRBJ1-3; D gene uncertain. Trimming removed 0 bases from V and 4 bases from J, with 16 bases in between. The CDR3 extends over 17 amino acids. The germline CDR1 and CDR2 sequences are SGHNT and YENEEA. Filled out from reference TRBV11-3 and TRBJ1-3, the complete variable domain reads EAGVVQSPRYKIIEKKQPVAFWCNPISGHNTLYWYLQNLGQGPELLIRYENEEAVDDSQLPKDRFSAERLKGVDSTLKIQPAELGDSAVYLCASSLDPARRSGNTIYFGEGSWLTVV.

In its sample, this clone is medium-sized (0.01 to 0.1%). The rearrangement joins TRBV10-2 to TRBJ1-5; TRBD1 is a possible D gene (5 bases). Looked up from germline, CDR1 is WSHSY and CDR2 is SAAADI. Trimming cost V 6 bases and J 6 bases, with 12 bases left between them. CDR3 length: 13 residues. The CDR3 region is CASSNTRVQPQHF. CDR3 sequence (DNA): TGCGCCAGCAGCAATACCAGGGTTCAGCCCCAGCATTTT.

The chain links TRBV5-1 to TRBJ1-2, with 9 nucleotides matching TRBD1. The trim removed 1 base at V and 6 bases at J, leaving 10 bases unmatched. The length of the CDR3 is 16 residues. Germline values: CDR1 SGHRS, CDR2 YFSETQ. DNA of the CDR3: TGCGCCAGCAGCTTGAGAACAGGGGGCGAGAACCATGGCTACACCTTC. Translation: CASSLRTGGENHGYTF.